Sequencing of this TCR beta chain was carried out in a study of cytomegalovirus exposure and HLA in healthy donors. Trimming stripped 4 bases from V and 2 bases from J, with 14 bases between. The germline V gene encodes CDR1 SGHAT and CDR2 FQNNGV. The CDR3 loop spans 15 amino acids. PCR used 60 Vbeta primers and 13 Jbeta primers. TCRdb keeps only in-frame clones here, not all; method: immunoSEQ multiplex PCR. The sample lists roughly 180,000 clones, about 83% occurring once. The chain recombines TRBV11-2 with TRBJ2-5, with D maybe TRBD2 (5 bases). The receptor was derived from a woman aged 30 to 39 in good health and CMV-seropositive. Material: PBMCs. The CDR3 DNA reads as TGTGCCAGCAGCTCGGACTTTGGGATTCAAGAGACCCAGTACTTC. This translates into CASSSDFGIQETQYF.